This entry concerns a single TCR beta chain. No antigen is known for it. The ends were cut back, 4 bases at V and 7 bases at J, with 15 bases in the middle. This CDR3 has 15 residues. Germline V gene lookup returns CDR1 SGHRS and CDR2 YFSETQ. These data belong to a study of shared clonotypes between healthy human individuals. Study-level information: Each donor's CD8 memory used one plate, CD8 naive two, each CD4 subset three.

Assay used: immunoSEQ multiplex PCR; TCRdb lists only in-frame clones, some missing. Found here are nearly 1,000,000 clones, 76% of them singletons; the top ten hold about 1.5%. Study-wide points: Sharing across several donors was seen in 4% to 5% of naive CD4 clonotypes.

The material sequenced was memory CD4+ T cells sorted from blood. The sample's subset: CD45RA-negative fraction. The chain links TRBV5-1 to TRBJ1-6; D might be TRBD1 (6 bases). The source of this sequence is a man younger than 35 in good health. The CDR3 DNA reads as TGCGCCAGCAGCAATCAACAGGGAAACAATTCACCCCTCCACTTT. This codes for CASSNQQGNNSPLHF.